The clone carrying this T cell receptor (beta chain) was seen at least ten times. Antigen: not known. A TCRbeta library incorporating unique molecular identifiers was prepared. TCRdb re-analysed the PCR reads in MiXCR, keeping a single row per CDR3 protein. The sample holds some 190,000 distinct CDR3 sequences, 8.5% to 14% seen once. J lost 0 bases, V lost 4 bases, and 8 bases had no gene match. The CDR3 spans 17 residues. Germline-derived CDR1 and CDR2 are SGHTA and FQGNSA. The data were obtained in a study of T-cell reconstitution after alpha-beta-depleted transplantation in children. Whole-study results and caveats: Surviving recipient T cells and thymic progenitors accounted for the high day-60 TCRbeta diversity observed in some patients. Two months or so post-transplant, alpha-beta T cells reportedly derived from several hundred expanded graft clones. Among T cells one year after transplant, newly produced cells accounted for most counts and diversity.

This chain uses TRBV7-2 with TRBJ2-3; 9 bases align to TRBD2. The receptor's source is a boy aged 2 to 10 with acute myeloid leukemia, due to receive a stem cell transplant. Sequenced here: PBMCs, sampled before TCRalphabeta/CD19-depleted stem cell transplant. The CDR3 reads CASSSKRGVISTDTQYF. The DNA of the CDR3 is TGTGCCAGCAGCTCCAAGCGGGGGGTTATTAGCACAGATACGCAGTATTTT.